The 15 T cell receptor beta chains reported below all come from one sample, sequenced in a study of blood T cell repertoires in COVID-19 (TCRdb year 2020). The library was produced with the immunoSEQ multiplex PCR assay. The table was pulled from immuneACCESS by TCRdb, which kept in-frame rearrangements only. Such tables lose some clones; where checked, under half of the loss comes from unresolved V genes, and the rest has no known cause. The sample table contains 100,000 to 120,000 clones; only one count was recorded for approximately 90% of them. The ten largest clones add up to around 4.5% of the sample. Input material: peripheral blood. Receptors originate from a woman aged 50 to 65 with acute or convalescent COVID-19.

The rearrangement joins TRBV7-3 to TRBJ2-1, with 7 bases identical to TRBD2. The germline V gene has CDR1 SGHTA and CDR2 FQGTGA. The junction had 6 bases not matched to a gene; V was cut back by 0 bases and J by 1 base. This CDR3 contains 17 residues. CDR3 sequence reads: CASSLTGREISYNEQFF. The CDR3 DNA sequence: TGTGCCAGCAGCTTAACGGGGCGGGAGATTTCCTACAATGAGCAGTTCTTC.

The CDR3: CASSMSLDQPQHF. The CDR3 DNA reads TGCGCCAGCAGCATGAGCTTGGATCAGCCCCAGCATTTT. The rearrangement links TRBV4-1 to TRBJ1-5; D is ambiguous. The CDR3 consists of 13 residues. Trimming left V 5 bases short and J 5 bases short, with 10 bases between. Germline V lookup: CDR1 MGHRA, CDR2 YSYEKL.

The J gene is TRBJ1-2, the V gene TRBV6-5, with TRBD1 matching over 10 bases. The germline V gene has CDR1 MNHEY and CDR2 SVGAGI. The CDR3 is 14 residues long. The V gene end was trimmed by 6 bases and the J gene end by 5 bases; junction bases not matched to a gene: 6. CDR3 sequence (DNA): TGTGCCAGCAGGACTCCGGGACAGGGGTATGGCTACACCTTC. It translates to CASRTPGQGYGYTF.

The J gene is TRBJ2-5, the V gene TRBV27; TRBD2 matches at 14 bases. This CDR3 is built from 16 residues. J gave up 5 bases and V 4 bases, and 6 bases lay outside the gene matches. Germline CDR1 and CDR2: MNHEY and SMNVEV (reference sequence). This chain's CDR3 is CASSSGLAGVRETQYF. Here the CDR3 DNA reads TGTGCCAGCAGTTCGGGACTAGCGGGAGTAAGGGAGACCCAGTACTTC.

The chain uses TRBV2 and TRBJ1-1, with no clear D. Germline V lookup: CDR1 SNHLY, CDR2 FYNNEI. The length of the CDR3 is 12 residues. The V end was cut by 4 bases, the J end by 13 bases, with 16 bases between. The CDR3: CASSGREPGGFF. As DNA, the CDR3 is TGTGCCAGCAGTGGGCGGGAGCCAGGAGGTTTCTTT.

The count of this clone is one. This rearrangement joins TRBV15 to TRBJ2-7, with 11 bases fitting TRBD2. V was pared by 1 base and J by 4 bases, with 9 bases of the junction left unmatched. The CDR3 has 17 amino acids. Germline V gives CDR1 LNHNV, CDR2 YYDKDF (reference sequence). The CDR3 nucleotides read TGTGCCACCAGCAGAGCCGGGTCGGCTAGCGGGAGGTACGAGCAGTACTTC. Its translation is CATSRAGSASGRYEQYF.

The rearrangement links TRBV30 to TRBJ2-7; D might be TRBD1 (5 bases). Trimming shortened V by 5 bases and J by 1 base, and 12 bases separated the two germline ends. CDR1 and CDR2 from the germline V gene are GTSNPN and SVGIG (reference sequence). The CDR3 has 13 amino acids. CDR3 coding DNA: TGTGCCTGGGAAGACAGTACGTCCTACGAGCAGTACTTC. The encoded protein is CAWEDSTSYEQYF.

The chain couples TRBV18 to TRBJ1-6, with D possibly being TRBD1 (6 bases). Germline loops: CDR1 KGHSH, CDR2 LQKENI. The CDR3 has 18 residues. The V gene lost 3 bases and the J gene lost 9 bases, with 24 bases spanning the gap. CDR3: CASSPTSEGVSFGSPLHF. CDR3 DNA: TGTGCCAGCTCACCTACGTCCGAGGGGGTATCTTTCGGTTCACCCCTCCACTTT.

The chain employs TRBV11-3 and TRBJ2-7; 8 bases agree with TRBD1. Germline V gene data show CDR1 as SGHNT and CDR2 as YENEEA. The CDR3 covers 13 residues. V dropped 0 bases and J dropped 6; count of bases not matched to a gene: 1. CDR3 residues: CASSLDRGLEQYF. The CDR3 bases are TGTGCCAGCAGCTTAGACAGGGGGCTCGAGCAGTACTTC.

In DNA, the CDR3 is TGTGCCACCAGTGATCCCAAAAGGACAGGACATGAAGGAAAACTGTTTTTT. This gives the protein CATSDPKRTGHEGKLFF. The genes are TRBV24-1 and TRBJ1-4; TRBD1 aligns across 7 bases. V shed 3 bases, J shed 10 bases, and the junction held 16 bases outside the gene matches. The germline gives CDR1 KGHDR, CDR2 SFDVKD. There are 17 residues in the CDR3.

The rearrangement joins TRBV4-1 to TRBJ1-4; no clear D. CDR1 is MGHRA and CDR2 is YSYEKL in the germline V gene. The CDR3 covers 13 residues. V was cut by 1 base and J by 8 bases, with 8 bases left in between. Written as DNA, the CDR3 is TGCGCCAGCAGCCAAGTATTGAGGGAAAAACTGTTTTTT. Its translation: CASSQVLREKLFF.

This chain connects TRBV6-2 or TRBV6-3 to TRBJ1-1; D may be TRBD1 (6 bases). CDR3 length: 14 amino acids. The germline V gene encodes CDR1 MNHEY and CDR2 SVGEGT. The germline V and J ends were trimmed by 2 bases and 1 base, with 8 bases remaining between them. CDR3 amino acids: CASSYGGRNTEAFF. CDR3 in DNA: TGTGCCAGCAGTTACGGGGGCCGGAACACTGAAGCTTTCTTT.

The chain uses TRBV19 and TRBJ2-7; no clear D. V was pared by 3 bases and J by 3 bases, with 9 bases between. Germline V gene data show CDR1 as LNHDA and CDR2 as SQIVND (reference sequence). The CDR3 covers 13 residues. This chain's CDR3 is CASSIHKNYEQYF. CDR3 sequence (DNA): TGTGCCAGTAGTATCCACAAAAACTACGAGCAGTACTTC.

The rearrangement links TRBV4-2 to TRBJ2-2; D ambiguous. This CDR3 has 13 residues. Germline CDR1 LGHNA, CDR2 YNFKEQ. Trimming took 4 bases from V and 8 from J, leaving 11 bases between them. The CDR3 loop is CASSPPVGGELFF. In DNA, the CDR3 is TGTGCCAGCAGCCCTCCGGTCGGGGGGGAGCTGTTTTTT.

DNA for the CDR3: TGTGCCAGCAGCCTGGGACAGACCTATGGCTACACCTTC. Its protein is CASSLGQTYGYTF. The chain combines TRBV7-9 with TRBJ1-2, with 7 bases matching TRBD1. The V segment lost 5 bases and the J segment 4 bases; nucleotides outside the gene matches: 4. The CDR3 spans 13 residues. Germline lookup yields CDR1 SEHNR and CDR2 FQNEAQ (reference sequence).